This T cell receptor beta chain was captured in a study of blood T cell repertoires in COVID-19. Turning to the study itself: PBMCs, B-cell-depleted T cells, or T cells provided the cDNA or gDNA that made up the material.

In the original workflow: Reference gene primers were amplified, and this amplification served to estimate nucleated cell counts. Some clones are missing from TCRdb's copy, which holds only in-frame ones; the method was immunoSEQ multiplex PCR. Clone size and the V and J calls come from that table; the DNA yielded D and trimming. The sample carries some 250,000 clones, roughly 86% recorded once. The CDR3 has 13 residues. Per germline, CDR1 LGHDT and CDR2 YNNKEL (reference sequence). Trimming pared 0 bases from V and 7 bases from J, leaving 7 bases between. Sequencing used peripheral blood. The receptor was isolated from a woman aged 60-75 years with COVID-19, enrolled during active disease. V and J are TRBV3-1 (or the pseudogene TRBV3-2) and TRBJ1-5; D call uncertain. The CDR3 is CASSQDKRQPQHF. In nucleotides, the CDR3 is TGTGCCAGCAGCCAAGATAAGAGGCAGCCCCAGCATTTT.